Below, 6 T cell receptor beta chains from the same sample are listed, as sequenced in a study of shared clonotypes between healthy human individuals (dated by TCRdb to the early 2020s). Receptor amplification or capture employed the immunoSEQ multiplex PCR assay. This is the immuneACCESS table as TCRdb keeps it, with only in-frame sequences that have V and J called. A part of the clones is gone; compared with another copy, unresolved V genes explain less than half, and the rest is unexplained. The sample contains approximately 980,000 clones, less than 85% of them found a single time. Together, the top ten hold roughly 1.5% of the sample. Sequenced input: memory CD4+ T cells sorted from blood. This specimen's cell subset or site label, per the study, means: CD45RA-negative fraction. The receptors were gathered from a man aged 18 to 30 in good health.

This clone was seen only a few times. This chain connects TRBV6-5 to TRBJ2-3; D remains unclear. The length of the CDR3 is 16 residues. Trimming left V 4 bases short and J 10 bases short, with 24 bases between. In germline, CDR1 is MNHEY, CDR2 SVGAGI. CDR3 DNA: TGTGCCAGCAGTTCGGCGATGAGGCGGATACTCGAAGCGCAGTATTTT. Its protein product is CASSSAMRRILEAQYF.

The V gene is TRBV27, the J gene TRBJ2-2; D not resolved. Trimming cost V 3 bases and J 3 bases, with 11 bases left between them. The germline CDR1 and CDR2 sequences are MNHEY and SMNVEV (reference sequence). This CDR3 has 15 residues. CDR3 amino acids: CASSFSRWDTGELFF. CDR3 nucleotide sequence: TGTGCCAGCAGTTTTTCCAGGTGGGACACCGGGGAGCTGTTTTTT.

The rearrangement links TRBV19 to TRBJ1-3; the D is unclear. Deletions cut 3 bases from V and 0 bases from J, with 12 bases between. From germline, CDR1 is LNHDA and CDR2 SQIVND (reference sequence). The CDR3 length is 16 residues. The chain's CDR3 is CASSIRGRGSGNTIYF. CDR3 coding DNA: TGTGCCAGTAGTATTCGAGGCAGAGGCTCTGGAAACACCATATATTTT.

The V and J genes are TRBV5-1 and TRBJ1-1; D is perhaps TRBD1 (5 bases). The CDR3 has 14 amino acids. V was pared by 4 bases and J by 1 base, with 11 bases between. Germline CDR1 SGHRS, CDR2 YFSETQ. The CDR3 DNA sequence: TGCGCCAGCAGCCCCCAGACAGCGAACACTGAAGCTTTCTTT. This encodes CASSPQTANTEAFF.

The chain joins TRBV6-1 to TRBJ2-7, with 7 positions matching TRBD1. Germline V gene lookup returns CDR1 MNHNS and CDR2 SASEGT. After removal of 6 bases from V and 2 bases from J, the junction contained 4 bases not matched to a gene. This CDR3 has 13 residues. The CDR3: CASSGDSAYEQYF. CDR3 nucleotides: TGTGCCAGCAGCGGGGACAGCGCCTACGAGCAGTACTTC.

Concerning this clone itself: A far more abundant clone sits one base away, making this likely a read error. V gene TRBV6-1 combines with J gene TRBJ1-1, with D unresolved. This CDR3 region has 11 residues. Germline-derived CDR1 and CDR2 are MNHNS and SASEGT. Deletions cut 6 bases from V and 1 base from J, with 3 bases between. Here the CDR3 DNA reads TGTGCCAGCAGGAAGAACACTGAAGCTTTCTTT. Its protein product is CASRKNTEAFF.